This T cell receptor (beta chain) was retrieved from a study of blood T cell repertoires in COVID-19. The wider study: Acute and convalescent COVID-19 samples came from the United States, Italy and Spain. Sample material is recorded as cDNA or gDNA derived from T cells, B-cell-depleted T cells, or PBMCs.

In the authors' methods: Using reference gene primer amplification, nucleated cell counts were estimated. The protocol was immunoSEQ multiplex PCR, while the TCRdb copy is restricted to in-frame clones and leaves out a portion. The V and J calls and clone size were taken over from that table, and D and trimming were inferred from the DNA. This sample has 10,000 to 15,000 clones, with under 80% found just once. The CDR3 has 12 residues. Germline lookup yields CDR1 SQVTM and CDR2 ANQGSEA. Trimming stripped 3 bases from V and 2 bases from J, with 8 bases between. The chain links TRBV29-1 to TRBJ2-7, with D perhaps matching TRBD1 (5 bases). This sequence originates from a human donor in a cohort sampled during active COVID-19. Sample: peripheral blood. The CDR3 DNA follows: TGCAGCGTTGACGCAGGGCCCTACGAGCAGTACTTC. Translating gives CSVDAGPYEQYF.